The 31 T cell receptor beta chains below were found in one sample sequenced in a study of shared clonotypes between healthy human individuals. Assay: immunoSEQ multiplex PCR; the TCRdb copy retains only in-frame clones and omits some. The sample comprises a few million clones, over 85% of which are singletons, and over 1.5% rests with the top ten. Positively selected for CCR7, the CD45RO-negative cells used as naive CD8 cells excluded terminally differentiated effector memory CD45RA+ cells. Sequencing was performed on naive CD8+ T cells from PBMCs. Every receptor here comes from a man younger than 30 in good health. Some clones in this sample may be carry-over from other donors' samples.

The rearrangement joins TRBV5-4 to TRBJ2-7; D gene ambiguous. Germline-derived CDR1 and CDR2 are SGHNT and YYREEE (reference sequence). The V and J ends lost 3 bases and 5 bases respectively, with 21 bases between them. This CDR3 spans 16 amino acids. CDR3 in amino acids: CASSSIGLAVLHEQYF. The CDR3 DNA is TGTGCCAGCAGCTCCATCGGGCTCGCGGTCCTCCACGAGCAGTACTTC. Based on the CDR3 plus reference TRBV5-4 and TRBJ2-7, the full variable domain is ETGVTQSPTHLIKTRGQQVTLRCSSQSGHNTVSWYQQALGQGPQFIFQYYREEENGRGNFPPRFSGLQFPNYSSELNVNALELDDSALYLCASSSIGLAVLHEQYFGPGTRLTVT.

This clone was counted a single time. This chain links TRBV5-1 with TRBJ2-7; D ambiguous. CDR1 and CDR2 from the germline V gene are SGHRS and YFSETQ. V shed 0 bases and J shed 0 bases, with 10 bases lying between them. The CDR3 is 15 residues long. In nucleotides, the CDR3 is TGCGCCAGCAGCTTGGACAGTAAATTCTCCTACGAGCAGTACTTC. It codes for CASSLDSKFSYEQYF.

The chain combines TRBV15 with TRBJ2-5; D might be TRBD2 (5 bases). The ends were cut back, 3 bases at V and 5 bases at J, with 13 bases in the middle. CDR3 size: 14 residues. The germline V gene encodes CDR1 LNHNV and CDR2 YYDKDF (reference sequence). The CDR3 spells CATSREVEVETQYF. DNA of the CDR3: TGTGCCACCAGCAGGGAGGTGGAAGTGGAGACCCAGTACTTC.

This chain connects TRBV28 to TRBJ1-5, with a tentative D call TRBD1 (6 bases). The CDR3 sequence is 15 residues long. Trimming stripped 5 bases from V and 3 bases from J, with 14 bases between. Germline CDR1 is MDHEN and CDR2 is SYDVKM. The chain's CDR3 is CASSTEGHYNQPQHF. The CDR3 nucleotides read TGTGCCAGCAGTACCGAGGGACACTACAATCAGCCCCAGCATTTT.

The chain links TRBV15 to TRBJ2-2, with D hard to call. This CDR3 region has 17 residues. CDR1 and CDR2 from the germline V gene are LNHNV and YYDKDF (reference sequence). The V gene lost 4 bases and the J gene lost 4 bases, with 19 bases spanning the gap. CDR3 sequence reads: CATSTSTSHSPTGELFF. CDR3 bases: TGTGCCACCAGCACAAGTACCAGTCATTCCCCCACCGGGGAGCTGTTTTTT.

In this sample, this clone turned up a few times. V gene TRBV9 combines with J gene TRBJ2-1; 11 bases map to TRBD2. V shed 0 bases, J shed 4 bases, and the junction held 9 bases outside the gene matches. Germline lookup yields CDR1 SGDLS and CDR2 YYNGEE. This CDR3 spans 18 amino acids. In nucleotides, the CDR3 is TGTGCCAGCAGCGTAGGTAGCGGGAGGGCCAGTGGGTACAATGAGCAGTTCTTC. Translation: CASSVGSGRASGYNEQFF.

The rearrangement joins TRBV27 to TRBJ2-7; no clear D. This CDR3 has 15 amino acids. Germline-derived CDR1 and CDR2 are MNHEY and SMNVEV (reference sequence). Trimming cost V 2 bases and J 6 bases, with 17 bases left between them. The DNA of the CDR3 is TGTGCCAGCAGTTTAAGCCTAGGAACATCCGGCGAGCAGTACTTC. This codes for CASSLSLGTSGEQYF.

This chain links TRBV9 with TRBJ2-7; TRBD1 matches at 8 bases. Trimming at V came to 0 bases and at J to 3 bases, leaving 5 bases not matched to a gene. Germline CDR1 reads SGDLS; CDR2 reads YYNGEE. There are 15 residues in the CDR3. The CDR3 region has the DNA TGTGCCAGCAGCGTAGCTCAGACAGGGGACTACGAGCAGTACTTC. Encoded protein: CASSVAQTGDYEQYF.

The chain uses TRBV7-9 and TRBJ2-1; D remains unclear. The CDR3 spans 16 residues. Germline V gives CDR1 SEHNR, CDR2 FQNEAQ (reference sequence). Trimming took off 4 bases at V and 6 bases at J, with 19 bases between the two ends. CDR3 nucleotides: TGTGCCAGCAGCTCCCGTGAGCCGCCTAACCTCAATGAGCAGTTCTTC. Residues: CASSSREPPNLNEQFF.

The chain uses TRBV4-1 and TRBJ2-7; D is tentatively TRBD1 or TRBD2 (6 bases each). The CDR3 loop spans 15 amino acids. Per the germline V gene, CDR1 is MGHRA and CDR2 is YSYEKL. V dropped 1 base and J dropped 2 bases, with 12 bases sitting between them. CDR3 sequence: CASSQGPRGAYEQYF. DNA for the CDR3: TGCGCCAGCAGCCAAGGGCCGAGGGGGGCCTACGAGCAGTACTTC.

V is TRBV7-9 and J is TRBJ2-1, with 9 bases fitting TRBD1. Germline lookup yields CDR1 SEHNR and CDR2 FQNEAQ (reference sequence). V gave up 8 bases and J gave up 1 base; unmatched junction bases: 3. The CDR3 is 14 amino acids. This CDR3 reads CASGDRGSYNEQFF. For the CDR3, the DNA is TGTGCCAGCGGCGACAGGGGGTCCTACAATGAGCAGTTCTTC. Using reference TRBV7-9 and TRBJ2-1 for the parts outside the CDR3, the full variable domain is DTGVSQNPRHKITKRGQNVTFRCDPISEHNRLYWYRQTLGQGPEFLTYFQNEAQLEKSRLLSDRFSAERPKGSFSTLEIQRTEQGDSAMYLCASGDRGSYNEQFFGPGTRLTVL.

The chain is built from TRBV19 and TRBJ2-7; tentative D call: TRBD1 (5 bases). From germline, CDR1 is LNHDA and CDR2 SQIVND (reference sequence). This CDR3 region has 15 residues. Trimming pared 3 bases from V and 3 bases from J, leaving 15 bases between. CDR3 loop: CASSIDQGLDYEQYF. The CDR3 DNA is TGTGCCAGTAGTATTGACCAGGGCCTCGACTACGAGCAGTACTTC.

A few counts support this clone. The V and J genes are TRBV4-3 and TRBJ1-1, with a weak D call TRBD1 (6 bases). The germline V gene has CDR1 LGHNA and CDR2 YSLEER. This CDR3 has 15 amino acids. V was trimmed by 3 bases and J by 1 base, leaving 12 bases between them. This CDR3 reads CASSHGSTGNTEAFF. CDR3 in DNA: TGCGCCAGCAGCCACGGTTCGACAGGGAACACTGAAGCTTTCTTT.

The V and J genes are TRBV27 and TRBJ2-1; no definite D call. The CDR3 covers 13 residues. V lost 10 bases and J lost 7, with 17 bases in between. In germline, CDR1 is MNHEY, CDR2 SMNVEV (reference sequence). The CDR3: CATQTDVRNEQFF. DNA of the CDR3: TGTGCCACCCAGACGGACGTTCGAAATGAGCAGTTCTTC.

Concerning this clone itself: Other DNA variants within this sample encode the same CDR3. This sequence joins TRBV7-8 and TRBJ2-5; D remains unclear. Trimming took 0 bases from V and 1 from J, leaving 0 bases between them. This CDR3 comprises 12 residues. CDR1 SGHVS and CDR2 FQNEAQ come from the germline V gene. The CDR3 reads CASSLAQETQYF. Written as DNA, the CDR3 is TGTGCCAGCAGCTTAGCCCAAGAGACCCAGTACTTC.

V is TRBV7-2 and J is TRBJ1-2; 7 nucleotides line up with TRBD1. This CDR3 contains 15 residues. Trimming cost V 1 base and J 7 bases; bases outside gene matches: 9. Looked up from germline, CDR1 is SGHTA and CDR2 is FQGNSA. The CDR3 protein is CASSLVSGGYGGYTF. The CDR3 nucleotides are TGTGCCAGCAGCTTAGTTTCAGGGGGTTATGGTGGCTACACCTTC.

V gene TRBV27 combines with J gene TRBJ2-3; a weak D match, TRBD2 (5 bases). The ends were cut back, 4 bases at V and 2 bases at J, with 10 bases in the middle. This CDR3 comprises 14 residues. Germline V gene sequence: CDR1 MNHEY, CDR2 SMNVEV (reference sequence). This CDR3 is CASSSRAATDTQYF. In DNA form, the CDR3 reads TGTGCCAGCAGTTCCCGAGCGGCCACAGATACGCAGTATTTT.

The V and J genes are TRBV28 and TRBJ1-2; 9 bases match TRBD1. Unmatched junction bases numbered 10, after V lost 5 bases and J lost 9 bases. The CDR3 length is 14 residues. CDR1 is MDHEN and CDR2 is SYDVKM in the germline V gene. The DNA for the CDR3 is TGTGCCAGCAGTCTGGACAGGGGTTTAATTAGCTACACCTTC. This encodes CASSLDRGLISYTF.

This chain joins TRBV9 and TRBJ2-1; 7 nucleotides agree with TRBD2. The CDR3 has 18 amino acids. The J segment lost 0 bases and the V segment lost 6 bases, leaving 15 bases of the junction unmatched. Looked up from germline, CDR1 is SGDLS and CDR2 is YYNGEE. The CDR3 loop is CASTPGDYPKPSYNEQFF. The CDR3 DNA follows: TGTGCCAGCACTCCGGGGGACTACCCCAAACCCTCCTACAATGAGCAGTTCTTC.

The V gene is TRBV6-1, the J gene TRBJ2-2, with D unresolved. The V end lost 6 bases, the J end lost 6 bases, and 17 bases lay between the germline ends. Germline V gives CDR1 MNHNS, CDR2 SASEGT. The CDR3 has 15 residues. This CDR3 is CASSDPVSAAGELFF. DNA of the CDR3: TGTGCCAGCAGCGACCCCGTTTCGGCGGCCGGGGAGCTGTTTTTT.

The rearrangement joins TRBV4-2 to TRBJ2-3; TRBD2 matches at 11 bases. Looked up from germline, CDR1 is LGHNA and CDR2 is YNFKEQ. V shed 1 base and J 8 bases; nucleotides not matched to a gene: 11. The CDR3 runs to 17 residues. The CDR3 loop reads CASSQVGLTSGIVTQYF. The DNA for the CDR3 is TGTGCCAGCAGCCAAGTGGGCCTGACTAGCGGGATTGTTACGCAGTATTTT.

The CDR3 here is CASSDGSFYGYTF. CDR3 DNA: TGTGCCAGCAGCGACGGGTCTTTCTATGGCTACACCTTC. The chain has TRBV7-9 and TRBJ1-2, with no clear D. Germline loops: CDR1 SEHNR, CDR2 FQNEAQ (reference sequence). The CDR3 consists of 13 residues. V was pared by 5 bases and J by 4 bases, with 11 bases between.

This clone was detected only once. V is TRBV5-4 and J is TRBJ2-3, with 8 bases aligning to TRBD2. There are 17 residues in the CDR3. Germline loops: CDR1 SGHNT, CDR2 YYREEE (reference sequence). Trimming removed 4 bases from V and 2 bases from J; junction bases left unmatched: 12. Written as DNA, the CDR3 is TGTGCCAGCAGCCCCGCAGGGTCGGGAGGGCCCACAGATACGCAGTATTTT. It codes for CASSPAGSGGPTDTQYF.

In its sample, this clone was seen once. The rearrangement uses TRBV13 and TRBJ2-3, with 12 bases identical to TRBD2. The V gene's germline CDR1 is PRHDT and CDR2 FYEKMQ (reference sequence). CDR3 length equals 15 residues. V gave up 5 bases and J gave up 5 bases; unmatched junction bases: 5. DNA for the CDR3: TGTGCCAGCAGCCTAGCGGGAGGGTTAGAAGATACGCAGTATTTT. It yields the protein CASSLAGGLEDTQYF.

The V gene is TRBV4-2, the J gene TRBJ2-7; 12 bases are shared with TRBD1. Germline lookup yields CDR1 LGHNA and CDR2 YNFKEQ. This CDR3 is built from 17 residues. The junction had 6 bases not matched to a gene; V was cut back by 0 bases and J by 3 bases. The DNA for the CDR3 is TGTGCCAGCAGCCAAGAAACCGGGACAGGGGGCGTCTACGAGCAGTACTTC. Translated, it gives CASSQETGTGGVYEQYF.

The chain joins TRBV4-1 to TRBJ2-1, with a weak D call TRBD2 (6 bases). V lost 3 bases to trimming and J lost 5 bases, with 14 bases between them. CDR3 length equals 15 residues. Germline V gives CDR1 MGHRA, CDR2 YSYEKL. As DNA, the CDR3 is TGCGCCAGCAGCCACGGACCGGGAGCCCACAATGAGCAGTTCTTC. Translating gives CASSHGPGAHNEQFF.

The chain has TRBV27 and TRBJ2-1; the match to TRBD2 covers 8 bases. Germline V CDR1 and CDR2: MNHEY, SMNVEV (reference sequence). CDR3 length equals 14 residues. Trimming took 7 bases from V and 7 from J; bases not matched to a gene: 9. The CDR3 protein is CASTRGRPGNEQFF. CDR3 sequence (DNA): TGTGCCAGCACTCGCGGGAGGCCCGGGAATGAGCAGTTCTTC.

The rearrangement uses TRBV7-3 and TRBJ2-1, with 10 positions matching TRBD2. The CDR3 spans 16 residues. Germline V lookup: CDR1 SGHTA, CDR2 FQGTGA. J was trimmed by 2 bases and V by 0 bases; bases with no gene match: 1. The CDR3 DNA is TGTGCCAGCAGCTTAACTAGCGGGAGGACCTACAATGAGCAGTTCTTC. Amino acid sequence: CASSLTSGRTYNEQFF.

The V call is TRBV2, the J call TRBJ2-5; the match to TRBD2 covers 9 bases. The CDR3 runs 18 residues. Trimming at V came to 4 bases and at J to 2 bases, leaving 14 bases not matched to a gene. CDR1 and CDR2 (germline): SNHLY, FYNNEI. Written as DNA, the CDR3 is TGTGCCAGCAGTGGACAACGGGGTAGCGGGAGAACTCAAGAGACCCAGTACTTC. It is translated as CASSGQRGSGRTQETQYF.

This chain uses TRBV5-1 with TRBJ1-2; D unresolved. CDR3 size: 16 residues. CDR1 and CDR2 (germline): SGHRS, YFSETQ. V was shortened by 4 bases and J by 4 bases, with 20 bases between the two germline ends. The chain's CDR3 is CASSQGVGSLVYGYTF. The CDR3 DNA sequence: TGCGCCAGCAGCCAAGGCGTGGGGAGCTTGGTCTATGGCTACACCTTC.

This chain uses TRBV9 with TRBJ1-1, with a weak D call TRBD1 (5 bases). The CDR3 covers 14 residues. CDR1 SGDLS and CDR2 YYNGEE come from the germline V gene. Trimming took off 3 bases at V and 6 bases at J, with 15 bases between the two ends. CDR3 DNA: TGTGCCAGCAGCGAGACCGCTAGGGACGCTGAAGCTTTCTTT. It encodes CASSETARDAEAFF.